This TCR beta chain was recovered during a study of cytomegalovirus exposure and HLA in healthy donors. Background on the study: Findings of an earlier analysis included over 95 million unique TCR beta sequences from around 180 million T cells. The study, taken as a whole, reports: Researchers counted around 180 TCR beta chains as cytomegalovirus-associated.

Vbeta (60) and Jbeta (13) primers were used in the PCR. Generated by immunoSEQ multiplex PCR, the TCRdb table keeps only in-frame clones and is missing some. Of more than 80,000 clones listed, about 70% are singletons. Comments on this clone: Its target is unknown.

Germline trimming cut 8 bases from V and 4 bases from J; bases unmatched to any gene: 12. Looked up from germline, CDR1 is GTSNPN and CDR2 is SVGIG (reference sequence). This CDR3 is 14 amino acids long. The sample comprised PBMCs. The chain has TRBV30 and TRBJ1-2; 8 positions match TRBD1. The receptor was derived from a boy between 10 and 17 years old in good health and CMV-seronegative. CDR3 loop: CARNYRGSPYGYTF. The DNA for the CDR3 is TGTGCCCGGAATTACAGGGGGTCCCCCTATGGCTACACCTTC.